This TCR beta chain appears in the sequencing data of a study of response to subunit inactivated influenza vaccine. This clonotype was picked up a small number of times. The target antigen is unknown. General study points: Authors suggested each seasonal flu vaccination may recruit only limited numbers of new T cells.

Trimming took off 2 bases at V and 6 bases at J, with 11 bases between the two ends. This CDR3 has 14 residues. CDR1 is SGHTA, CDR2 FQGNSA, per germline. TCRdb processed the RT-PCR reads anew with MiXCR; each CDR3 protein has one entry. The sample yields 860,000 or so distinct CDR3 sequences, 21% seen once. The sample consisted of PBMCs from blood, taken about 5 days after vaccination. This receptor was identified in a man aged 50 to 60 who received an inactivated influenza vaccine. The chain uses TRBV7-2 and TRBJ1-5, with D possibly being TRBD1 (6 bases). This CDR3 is CASSLLGARQPQHF. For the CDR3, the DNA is TGTGCCAGCAGCTTATTGGGGGCCCGTCAGCCCCAGCATTTT.